This record concerns one T cell receptor beta chain sequence. The target antigen is unknown. The germline V and J ends were trimmed by 7 bases and 5 bases, with 19 bases remaining between them. The germline V gene encodes CDR1 SGHRS and CDR2 YFSETQ. This CDR3 is 14 amino acids long. An assay was performed, and its level was deep. Each sorted subset replicate got 200 ng genomic DNA, roughly 30,000 genomes. The data were produced by immunoSEQ multiplex PCR, yet TCRdb's version contains in-frame clones alone and is incomplete. Among 850,000 to 1,200,000 clones listed, approximately 72% were seen once. This record comes from a study of shared clonotypes between healthy human individuals. Findings and caveats of the study: When compared with the clonotypes that were shared by all four sorted-subset donors, the non-shared clonotypes turned out to have lower generation probabilities.

The TCR sequence derives from a man between 18 and 35 years old in good health. Sequencing was done on a sample of memory CD4+ T cells sorted from blood. Noted subset: CD45RA-negative fraction. This chain joins TRBV5-1 and TRBJ2-7, with D perhaps TRBD1 (8 bases). DNA of the CDR3: TGCGCCAGCGGGGAGGGGGGACAGGTTAACGAGCAGTACTTC. Amino acid sequence: CASGEGGQVNEQYF. The full variable domain, rest sourced from reference TRBV5-1 and TRBJ2-7, is KAGVTQTPRYLIKTRGQQVTLSCSPISGHRSVSWYQQTPGQGLQFLFEYFSETQRNKGNFPGRFSGRQFSNSRSEMNVSTLELGDSALYLCASGEGGQVNEQYFGPGTRLTVT.